The present entry profiles one TCR beta chain with its context. The source of the sample is a study of T cell changes during pregnancy in multiple sclerosis. Sequencing was performed with immunoSEQ multiplex PCR; in TCRdb, only in-frame clones are kept and a portion is missing. Here the sample spans fewer than 95,000 clones, around 93% being singletons. With 2 bases clipped from V and 0 bases from J, the junction kept 1 base outside the gene matches. Germline CDR1 and CDR2: SGHDT and YYEEEE. CDR3 length equals 14 residues. V and J are TRBV5-6 and TRBJ1-2; 7 nucleotides match TRBD1. The clonotype comes from a female donor with multiple sclerosis, enrolled in a pregnancy study. The sequenced sample was peripheral blood, obtained in the third trimester of pregnancy. CDR3 coding DNA: TGTGCCAGCAGCTTCGGGACAGCTAACTATGGCTACACCTTC. This gives the protein CASSFGTANYGYTF.